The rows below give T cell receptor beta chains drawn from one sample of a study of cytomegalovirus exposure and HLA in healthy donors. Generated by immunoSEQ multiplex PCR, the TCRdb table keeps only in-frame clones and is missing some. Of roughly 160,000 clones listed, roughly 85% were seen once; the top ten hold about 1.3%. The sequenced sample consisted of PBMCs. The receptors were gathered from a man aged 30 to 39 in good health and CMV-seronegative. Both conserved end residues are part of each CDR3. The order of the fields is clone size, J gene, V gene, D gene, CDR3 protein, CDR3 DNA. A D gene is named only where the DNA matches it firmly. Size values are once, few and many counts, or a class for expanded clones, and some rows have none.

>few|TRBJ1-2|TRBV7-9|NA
CASSLGGIYGYTF
TGTGCCAGCAGCTTAGGAGGGATCTATGGCTACACCTTC
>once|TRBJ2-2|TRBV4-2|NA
CASSLDLLTAPNTGELFF
TGTGCCAGCAGTCTCGACCTACTGACAGCTCCTAACACCGGGGAGCTGTTTTTT
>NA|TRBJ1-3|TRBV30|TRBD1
CAWRQGPGNTIYF
TGTGCCTGGCGACAGGGTCCCGGAAACACCATATATTTT
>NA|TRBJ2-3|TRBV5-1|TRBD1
CASSGDRGRDTQYF
TGCGCCAGCAGCGGGGACAGGGGGAGAGATACGCAGTATTTT
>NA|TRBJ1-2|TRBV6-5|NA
CASGAGSGYTF
TGTGCCAGCGGGGCAGGGTCCGGCTACACCTTC
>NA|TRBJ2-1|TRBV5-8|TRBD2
CASSTGLAGGYEQFF
TGTGCCAGCAGCACGGGACTAGCGGGGGGGTATGAGCAGTTCTTC
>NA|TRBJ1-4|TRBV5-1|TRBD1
CASSFFGQGASNEKLFF
TGCGCCAGCAGCTTTTTTGGACAGGGGGCATCTAATGAAAAACTGTTTTTT
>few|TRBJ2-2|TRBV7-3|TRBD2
CASSSLAGKNTGELFF
TGTGCCAGCAGCTCTCTAGCGGGGAAAAACACCGGGGAGCTGTTTTTT
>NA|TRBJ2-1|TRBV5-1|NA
CASSLESGLWEQFF
TGCGCCAGCAGCTTGGAGAGCGGACTTTGGGAGCAGTTCTTC
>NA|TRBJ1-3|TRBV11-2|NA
CASSSGAGQLSGNTIYF
TGTGCCAGCAGCTCCGGCGCTGGACAGCTCTCTGGAAACACCATATATTTT
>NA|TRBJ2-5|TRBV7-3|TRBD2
CASSLNGRGLGGETQYF
TGTGCCAGCAGCTTAAACGGGAGGGGACTCGGGGGAGAGACCCAGTACTTC
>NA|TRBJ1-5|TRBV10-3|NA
CAASQAFSNQPQHF
TGTGCCGCATCTCAGGCCTTTAGCAATCAGCCCCAGCATTTT
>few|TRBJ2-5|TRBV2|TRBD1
CASSRTGGSIETQYF
TGTGCCAGCAGTCGGACAGGGGGCTCGATTGAGACCCAGTACTTC
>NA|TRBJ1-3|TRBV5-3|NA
CARSLPRGSGNTIYF
TGTGCCAGAAGCTTGCCCAGGGGCTCTGGAAACACCATATATTTT
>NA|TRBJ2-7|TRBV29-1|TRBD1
CSGIGTGGYEQYF
TGCAGCGGAATCGGGACAGGGGGCTACGAGCAGTACTTC
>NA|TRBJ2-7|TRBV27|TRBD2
CASRPTGLAGAYEQYF
TGTGCCAGCAGACCAACCGGACTAGCGGGAGCCTACGAGCAGTACTTC
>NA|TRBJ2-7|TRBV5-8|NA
CASSLVGRYEQYF
TGTGCCAGCAGCTTGGTGGGCCGCTACGAGCAGTACTTC
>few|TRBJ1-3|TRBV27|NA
CASSEQEAGNTIYF
TGTGCCAGCAGTGAGCAGGAGGCTGGAAACACCATATATTTT
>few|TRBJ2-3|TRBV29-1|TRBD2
CSGTGTSGAGTDTQYF
TGCAGCGGGACCGGGACTAGCGGGGCCGGCACAGATACGCAGTATTTT
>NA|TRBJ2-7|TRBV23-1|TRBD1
CASSQSTGPYSYEQYF
TGCGCCAGCAGTCAATCGACAGGGCCGTACTCCTACGAGCAGTACTTC
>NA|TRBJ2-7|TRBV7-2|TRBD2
CASSSLGAGESYEQYF
TGTGCCAGCAGCTCCCTAGGCGCGGGGGAATCCTACGAGCAGTACTTC
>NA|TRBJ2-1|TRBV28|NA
CASSLELQGNEQFF
TGTGCCAGCAGTTTAGAGTTACAGGGCAATGAGCAGTTCTTC
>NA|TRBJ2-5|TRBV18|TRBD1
CASSPSTGTAKQTQYF
TGTGCCAGCTCACCATCCACCGGGACAGCAAAGCAGACCCAGTACTTC
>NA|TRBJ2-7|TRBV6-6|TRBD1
CASSRRTGEDEQYF
TGTGCCAGCAGTCGACGGACAGGGGAGGACGAGCAGTACTTC
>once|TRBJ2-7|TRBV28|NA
CASSAPGAGLSYEQYF
TGTGCCAGCAGTGCCCCTGGAGCGGGCCTCTCCTACGAGCAGTACTTC
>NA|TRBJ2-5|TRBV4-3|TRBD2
CASSQGGGSQETQYF
TGCGCCAGCAGCCAAGGCGGGGGGTCCCAAGAGACCCAGTACTTC
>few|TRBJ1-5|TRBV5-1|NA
CASSPTHSNQPQHF
TGCGCCAGCAGCCCAACACATAGCAATCAGCCCCAGCATTTT
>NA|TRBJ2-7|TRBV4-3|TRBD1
CASSPSGTGEAYEQYF
TGCGCCAGCAGTCCATCCGGGACAGGGGAGGCCTACGAGCAGTACTTC
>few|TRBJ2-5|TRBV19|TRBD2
CASSISAGGETQYF
TGTGCCAGTAGCATCTCAGCGGGAGGGGAGACCCAGTACTTC
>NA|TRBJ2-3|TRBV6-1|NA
CASSGHLGTDTQYF
TGTGCCAGCAGTGGACATCTCGGCACAGATACGCAGTATTTT
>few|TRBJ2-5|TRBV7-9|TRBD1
CASSRDSMETQYF
TGTGCCAGCAGCAGGGACAGTATGGAGACCCAGTACTTC
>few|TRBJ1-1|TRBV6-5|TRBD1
CASSYRGQGNTEAFF
TGTGCCAGCAGTTACCGGGGACAGGGAAACACTGAAGCTTTCTTT
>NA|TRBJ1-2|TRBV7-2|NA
CASSSRQIRGYTF
TGTGCCAGCAGCTCGCGACAGATTCGAGGCTACACCTTC
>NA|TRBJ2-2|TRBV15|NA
CATSPTRVPTGELFF
TGTGCCACCTCCCCGACTCGAGTTCCCACCGGGGAGCTGTTTTTT
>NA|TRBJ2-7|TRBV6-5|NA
CASSDNQGYEQYF
TGTGCCAGCAGCGATAACCAGGGTTACGAGCAGTACTTC
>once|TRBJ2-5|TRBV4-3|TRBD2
CASSQVLGSGGRGETQYF
TGCGCCAGCAGCCAAGTACTAGGCAGCGGGGGACGGGGGGAGACCCAGTACTTC
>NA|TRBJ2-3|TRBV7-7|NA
CASSSRPTARDTQYF
TGTGCTAGCAGCTCCAGACCGACTGCAAGAGATACGCAGTATTTT
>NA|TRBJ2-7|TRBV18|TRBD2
CASSPPSGGSYGEQYF
TGTGCCAGCTCACCACCAAGCGGGGGGTCCTATGGCGAGCAGTACTTC
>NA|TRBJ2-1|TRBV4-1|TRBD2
CASSPQTSGIRQFF
TGCGCCAGCAGCCCCCAGACTAGCGGGATAAGGCAGTTCTTC
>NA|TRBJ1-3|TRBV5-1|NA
CASSSQGSAGNTIYF
TGCGCCAGCAGCTCACAGGGTTCTGCTGGAAACACCATATATTTT
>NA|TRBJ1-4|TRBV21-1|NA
CASTNSGGNEKLFF
TGTGCCAGCACCAACTCGGGGGGTAATGAAAAACTGTTTTTT
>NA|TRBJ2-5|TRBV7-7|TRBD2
CASSPGLAGARETQYF
TGTGCTAGCAGCCCTGGACTAGCGGGAGCTAGGGAGACCCAGTACTTC
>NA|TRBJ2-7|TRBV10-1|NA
CASSDGGDEQYF
TGCGCCAGCAGTGATGGAGGGGACGAGCAGTACTTC